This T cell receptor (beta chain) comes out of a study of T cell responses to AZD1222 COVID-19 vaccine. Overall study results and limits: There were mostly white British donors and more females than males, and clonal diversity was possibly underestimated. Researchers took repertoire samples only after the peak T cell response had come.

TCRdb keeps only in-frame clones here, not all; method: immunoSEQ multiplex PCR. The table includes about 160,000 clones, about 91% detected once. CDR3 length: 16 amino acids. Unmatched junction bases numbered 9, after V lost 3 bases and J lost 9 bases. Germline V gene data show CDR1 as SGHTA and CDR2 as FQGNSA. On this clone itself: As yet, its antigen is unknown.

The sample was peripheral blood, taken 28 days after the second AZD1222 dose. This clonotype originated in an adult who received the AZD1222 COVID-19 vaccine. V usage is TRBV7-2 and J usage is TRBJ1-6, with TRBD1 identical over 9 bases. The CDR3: CASSFGVGTGRSPLHF. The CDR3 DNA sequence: TGTGCCAGCAGCTTCGGCGTAGGGACAGGGCGTTCACCCCTCCACTTT.